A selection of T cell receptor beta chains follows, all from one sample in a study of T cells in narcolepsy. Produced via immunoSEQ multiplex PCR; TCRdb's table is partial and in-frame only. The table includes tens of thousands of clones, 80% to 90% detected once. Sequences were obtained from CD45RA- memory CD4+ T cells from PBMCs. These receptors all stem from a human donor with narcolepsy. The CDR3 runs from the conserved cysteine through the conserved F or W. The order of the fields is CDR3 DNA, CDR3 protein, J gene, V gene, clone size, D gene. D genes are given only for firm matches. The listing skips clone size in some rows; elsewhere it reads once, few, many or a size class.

CDR3 DNA: TGTGCCAGTAGCCGACAGGGGAGAACTGAAGCTTTCTTT
CDR3 protein: CASSRQGRTEAFF
J gene: TRBJ1-1
V gene: TRBV19
clone size: NA
D gene: TRBD1

CDR3 DNA: TGTGCCAGCAACCGGGACAGAGGAAACACTGAAGCTTTCTTT
CDR3 protein: CASNRDRGNTEAFF
J gene: TRBJ1-1
V gene: TRBV5-5
clone size: NA
D gene: TRBD1

CDR3 DNA: TGTGCCAGTCGGCCTGGGACAGGGATTGGCGAGCAGTACTTC
CDR3 protein: CASRPGTGIGEQYF
J gene: TRBJ2-7
V gene: TRBV27
clone size: few
D gene: TRBD1

CDR3 DNA: TGCGCCAGCACGCGTTCTGGCGGGTCTTACGAGCAGTACTTC
CDR3 protein: CASTRSGGSYEQYF
J gene: TRBJ2-7
V gene: TRBV5-1
clone size: NA
D gene: NA

CDR3 DNA: TGCAGCGTTGCTATTGGGAGTACAGGGTCTGGGGCCAACGTCCTGACTTTC
CDR3 protein: CSVAIGSTGSGANVLTF
J gene: TRBJ2-6
V gene: TRBV29-1
clone size: NA
D gene: NA

CDR3 DNA: TGTGCCATCAGTATCCAAGACCGTGCGGTCTATGGCTACACCTTC
CDR3 protein: CAISIQDRAVYGYTF
J gene: TRBJ1-2
V gene: TRBV10-3
clone size: NA
D gene: NA

CDR3 DNA: TGTGCCAGCAGCTTACGACCGAACACTGAAGCTTTCTTT
CDR3 protein: CASSLRPNTEAFF
J gene: TRBJ1-1
V gene: TRBV11-2
clone size: NA
D gene: NA

CDR3 DNA: TGTGCCAGTAGTAGAGTGTCGGCGACAACTAATGAAAAACTGTTTTTT
CDR3 protein: CASSRVSATTNEKLFF
J gene: TRBJ1-4
V gene: TRBV19
clone size: NA
D gene: NA

CDR3 DNA: TGTGCCAGCAGTCCCCGGACAGGGGATCAGCCCCAGCATTTT
CDR3 protein: CASSPRTGDQPQHF
J gene: TRBJ1-5
V gene: TRBV6-6
clone size: NA
D gene: TRBD1

CDR3 DNA: TGTGCCAGCAGGAATGACAGGGGGCGATCTCAGCCCCAGCATTTT
CDR3 protein: CASRNDRGRSQPQHF
J gene: TRBJ1-5
V gene: TRBV28
clone size: NA
D gene: TRBD1

CDR3 DNA: TGTGCCAGCAGCCCATCTCCTAATTTAATTGCCTACGAGCAGTACTTC
CDR3 protein: CASSPSPNLIAYEQYF
J gene: TRBJ2-7
V gene: TRBV9
clone size: NA
D gene: NA

CDR3 DNA: TGTGCCAGCAGCGTAGCAACTAGCGGGACGTCAGATACGCAGTATTTT
CDR3 protein: CASSVATSGTSDTQYF
J gene: TRBJ2-3
V gene: TRBV9
clone size: NA
D gene: TRBD2

CDR3 DNA: TGTGCCAGCAGTGAAGGTGGGAGGTCCTACAATGAGCAGTTCTTC
CDR3 protein: CASSEGGRSYNEQFF
J gene: TRBJ2-1
V gene: TRBV25-1
clone size: NA
D gene: NA

CDR3 DNA: TGTGCCAGCAGTGATTCGACACAGTTCTTC
CDR3 protein: CASSDSTQFF
J gene: TRBJ2-1
V gene: TRBV2
clone size: NA
D gene: NA

CDR3 DNA: TGTGCCAGCAGCTTAGCAGTCCAAGAGACCCAGTACTTC
CDR3 protein: CASSLAVQETQYF
J gene: TRBJ2-5
V gene: TRBV7-6
clone size: once
D gene: NA

CDR3 DNA: TGTGCCAGCAGCTTAATCAGAATCCACTCTGGAAACACCATATATTTT
CDR3 protein: CASSLIRIHSGNTIYF
J gene: TRBJ1-3
V gene: TRBV11-2
clone size: NA
D gene: NA

CDR3 DNA: TGTGCCAGCAGCTCACGGGGGTCTAGCTCTGGGGCCAACGTCCTGACTTTC
CDR3 protein: CASSSRGSSSGANVLTF
J gene: TRBJ2-6
V gene: TRBV7-9
clone size: once
D gene: NA

CDR3 DNA: TGCGCCAGCAGCCAAGTTTTAAGCGGGAGCAACAATGAGCAGTTCTTC
CDR3 protein: CASSQVLSGSNNEQFF
J gene: TRBJ2-1
V gene: TRBV4-3
clone size: NA
D gene: TRBD2

CDR3 DNA: TGTGCCAGCAGCTTCCGCAGCAACACTGAAGCTTTCTTT
CDR3 protein: CASSFRSNTEAFF
J gene: TRBJ1-1
V gene: TRBV11-3
clone size: NA
D gene: NA

CDR3 DNA: TGTGCCAGCAGCCCCCTGAAAGCAGAGCAGTTCTTC
CDR3 protein: CASSPLKAEQFF
J gene: TRBJ2-1
V gene: TRBV7-2
clone size: NA
D gene: NA

CDR3 DNA: TGTGCCAGCAGTCCCCCGGAGCGTGGGAACAATGAGCAGTTCTTC
CDR3 protein: CASSPPERGNNEQFF
J gene: TRBJ2-1
V gene: TRBV28
clone size: NA
D gene: NA

CDR3 DNA: TGTGCCAGCAGTTACTCGATGGGAGGAACTTGGTCCGAGCAGTACTTC
CDR3 protein: CASSYSMGGTWSEQYF
J gene: TRBJ2-7
V gene: TRBV6-5
clone size: few
D gene: NA

CDR3 DNA: TGTGCCAGCAGTCTACAGGGTAGTAATGGGATCCAGCCCCAGCATTTT
CDR3 protein: CASSLQGSNGIQPQHF
J gene: TRBJ1-5
V gene: TRBV27
clone size: NA
D gene: NA

CDR3 DNA: TGCGCCAGCAGCTGGACTAGCGGGAGATTGGCCTACAATGAGCAGTTCTTC
CDR3 protein: CASSWTSGRLAYNEQFF
J gene: TRBJ2-1
V gene: TRBV5-1
clone size: few
D gene: TRBD2

CDR3 DNA: TGTGCCAGCAGCGGCCCCTACCAGCTAGCGGGAGGAGCTGGGGCCAACGTCCTGACTTTC
CDR3 protein: CASSGPYQLAGGAGANVLTF
J gene: TRBJ2-6
V gene: TRBV7-8
clone size: few
D gene: TRBD2

CDR3 DNA: TGTGCCAGTAACAGCGGGCCAACTAATGAAAAACTGTTTTTT
CDR3 protein: CASNSGPTNEKLFF
J gene: TRBJ1-4
V gene: TRBV19
clone size: NA
D gene: NA

CDR3 DNA: TGTGCCAGCAGCTTTTTTGGTGGGTCCTACGAGCAGTACTTC
CDR3 protein: CASSFFGGSYEQYF
J gene: TRBJ2-7
V gene: TRBV5-6
clone size: few
D gene: NA

CDR3 DNA: TGTGCCACTACGGGACACCTCTACAATGAGCAGTTCTTC
CDR3 protein: CATTGHLYNEQFF
J gene: TRBJ2-1
V gene: TRBV10-3
clone size: once
D gene: NA

CDR3 DNA: TGTGCCAGCAGTACAACCGGGACGCAGTATTTT
CDR3 protein: CASSTTGTQYF
J gene: TRBJ2-3
V gene: TRBV2
clone size: NA
D gene: NA

CDR3 DNA: TGCGCCAGCTGCCGGGACAGACCATCAGTATCTGGAAACACCATATATTTT
CDR3 protein: CASCRDRPSVSGNTIYF
J gene: TRBJ1-3
V gene: TRBV10-2
clone size: NA
D gene: TRBD1

CDR3 DNA: TGTGCCAGCAGTTTCGAAGCGGGATCTGGGGCCAACGTCCTGACTTTC
CDR3 protein: CASSFEAGSGANVLTF
J gene: TRBJ2-6
V gene: TRBV28
clone size: NA
D gene: TRBD2

CDR3 DNA: TGCGCCAGCAGCCAAGGTCGGACTAGCGGGATGCTAGGTGAGCAGTTCTTC
CDR3 protein: CASSQGRTSGMLGEQFF
J gene: TRBJ2-1
V gene: TRBV4-3
clone size: NA
D gene: TRBD2

CDR3 DNA: TGCGCCAGCACTCCGGGACTAGCGAGTTCCGATACGCAGTATTTT
CDR3 protein: CASTPGLASSDTQYF
J gene: TRBJ2-3
V gene: TRBV10-1
clone size: once
D gene: TRBD2

CDR3 DNA: TGTGCCAGCAGTTTATCCGCCCCTGCAACTAATGAAAAACTGTTTTTT
CDR3 protein: CASSLSAPATNEKLFF
J gene: TRBJ1-4
V gene: TRBV28
clone size: once
D gene: NA

CDR3 DNA: TGTGCCAGCAGCTCGAGGACTAGCGGGAGATCACCACTCGAGCAGTACTTC
CDR3 protein: CASSSRTSGRSPLEQYF
J gene: TRBJ2-7
V gene: TRBV7-2
clone size: once
D gene: TRBD2

CDR3 DNA: TGTGCCAGCAGTTCCCCAGGTCAGCCCCAGCATTTT
CDR3 protein: CASSSPGQPQHF
J gene: TRBJ1-5
V gene: TRBV6-6
clone size: few
D gene: NA

CDR3 DNA: TGTGCCAGCACCCCGCGGGGGGGAACGTTTGAGCCCCAGCATTTT
CDR3 protein: CASTPRGGTFEPQHF
J gene: TRBJ1-5
V gene: TRBV2
clone size: NA
D gene: NA

CDR3 DNA: TGCAGCGCCACGACAGTCTTCCAAGAGACCCAGTACTTC
CDR3 protein: CSATTVFQETQYF
J gene: TRBJ2-5
V gene: TRBV29-1
clone size: NA
D gene: NA

CDR3 DNA: TGTGCCAGCAGTAAGGGTAATGGAGAGTACGAGCAGTACTTC
CDR3 protein: CASSKGNGEYEQYF
J gene: TRBJ2-7
V gene: TRBV27
clone size: NA
D gene: NA

CDR3 DNA: TGTGCCAGCAGCGGTTCCGGGACTAGCGGTCCGAACACCGGGGAGCTGTTTTTT
CDR3 protein: CASSGSGTSGPNTGELFF
J gene: TRBJ2-2
V gene: TRBV5-4
clone size: NA
D gene: TRBD2

CDR3 DNA: TGTGCCAGTAAGGGGATTAGCGGGGCCTTCTGGGGCGAGCAGTTCTTC
CDR3 protein: CASKGISGAFWGEQFF
J gene: TRBJ2-1
V gene: TRBV25-1
clone size: NA
D gene: TRBD2

CDR3 DNA: TGCGCCAGCAGCTTGGCAGGGGGTACTGGAAACACCATATATTTT
CDR3 protein: CASSLAGGTGNTIYF
J gene: TRBJ1-3
V gene: TRBV5-1
clone size: NA
D gene: TRBD1